This T cell receptor beta chain derives from a study of CD8 T cells in ankylosing spondylitis. Points from the study as a whole: About 8 highly homologous variants made up a TCR beta motif that seemed to typify ankylosing spondylitis blood.

The germline gives CDR1 ENHRY, CDR2 SYGVKD. The CDR3 is made up of 14 amino acids. V lost 8 bases to trimming and J lost 3 bases; unmatched junction nucleotides: 4. This clonotype was recorded at least ten times. What it binds is unknown. Making the TCR beta libraries involved quantitative 5'-RACE with molecular barcodes. MiXCR, applied by TCRdb to the 5' RACE reads, yields one record per CDR3 protein. The sample records under 250,000 distinct CDR3 sequences, around 10% being singletons. The sequence was obtained from a male donor with ankylosing spondylitis or in good health (not recorded which). The sample consisted of blood, either unsorted or a sorted T cell fraction (not recorded which). The V call is TRBV10-3, the J call TRBJ1-2; 12 nucleotides agree with TRBD1. The CDR3 region is CAIGTGGLYYGYTF. As DNA, the CDR3 is TGTGCCATCGGGACAGGGGGCTTGTACTATGGCTACACCTTC.